Presented here are 32 T cell receptor beta chains from one specimen sequenced in a study of tumor and adjacent non-tumor tissue in lung cancer. The template was RNA from unsorted bulk tissue. A modified ARM-PCR protocol with three rounds of nested PCR amplified TCRbeta. TCRdb ran MiXCR on the multiplex PCR reads and lists one entry per CDR3 protein. The table includes some 90,000 distinct CDR3 sequences, 61% detected once. Input material: lung tumor tissue. Every receptor here comes from a man in his 70s with non-small cell lung cancer.

This CDR3 reads CASSPVGTGPRSGAIYF. CDR3 in DNA: TGCGCCAGCAGCCCCGTGGGGACAGGGCCTAGAAGCGGGGCCATATATTTT. This chain uses TRBV4-1 with TRBJ1-3; 9 bases match TRBD1. The V gene end was trimmed by 4 bases and the J gene end by 11 bases; junction bases not matched to a gene: 18. CDR3 size: 17 residues. Germline CDR1 and CDR2: MGHRA and YSYEKL.

Worth noting for this clonotype: This may stem from a read error, because a much larger clone lies one nucleotide away. This chain connects TRBV5-5 to TRBJ2-2; 9 bases line up with TRBD2. Germline V gives CDR1 SGHKS, CDR2 YYEKEE (reference sequence). The CDR3 consists of 18 residues. In DNA, the CDR3 is TGTGCCAGCAGCCTACGATCGCTAGCGGGGATGAACACCGGGGAGCGGTTTTTT. Amino acid sequence: CASSLRSLAGMNTGERFF.

This chain links TRBV6-5 with TRBJ2-2, with 10 bases lining up with TRBD1. The CDR3 has 15 amino acids. V trimming: 5 bases; J trimming: 10 bases; junction bases outside the gene matches: 10. The V gene's germline CDR1 is MNHEY and CDR2 SVGAGI. The CDR3 reads CASSALTGGSEELFF. The CDR3 DNA reads TGTGCCAGCAGTGCCCTGACAGGGGGCAGCGAGGAGCTGTTTTTT.

This clonotype has a count of ten or more. The chain joins TRBV11-2 to TRBJ1-2; no clear D. Germline V lookup: CDR1 SGHAT, CDR2 FQNNGV. The germline V and J ends were trimmed by 5 bases and 5 bases, with 18 bases remaining between them. The CDR3 is made up of 15 amino acids. For the CDR3, the DNA is TGTGCCAGCAGCCCCACTGGAACCTTAGGGTATGGCTACACCTTC. Its protein is CASSPTGTLGYGYTF.

Details on this clonotype: At one boundary the junction diverges from the germline segment, which might be a read error. The chain employs TRBV29-1 and TRBJ1-3; 7 nucleotides align to TRBD1. The CDR3 runs to 14 residues. CDR1 is SQVTM and CDR2 is ANQGSEA in the germline V gene. This CDR3 is CSVEGQWVGNTIYF. CDR3 nucleotide sequence: TGCAGCGTTGAGGGACAGTGGGTCGGAAACACCATATATTTC.

In the case of this clonotype: A read error may be the cause here, since a much bigger clone is one base away. The V gene is TRBV7-9, the J gene TRBJ1-4; D gene ambiguous. The CDR3 extends over 15 amino acids. Germline V gene sequence: CDR1 SEHNR, CDR2 FQNEAQ (reference sequence). Here the CDR3 reads CANSLSPGIGEKLFF. In nucleotides, the CDR3 is TGTGCCAACAGCTTAAGTCCGGGAATAGGTGAAAAACTGTTTTTT.

For this clonotype: Compared with germline, one end of the junction differs, possibly owing to a read error. This rearrangement joins TRBV4-1 to TRBJ1-2, with D unclear. There are 16 residues in the CDR3. From germline, CDR1 is MGHRA and CDR2 YSYEKL. CDR3 nucleotides: TGCACCAGCAGCCAACCTCCGGGAGCCATGACCGGAGACTACACCTTC. Amino acids: CTSSQPPGAMTGDYTF.

Remarks on this clonotype: Since a much larger clone is just one base distant, this may be a read error. The V call is TRBV28, the J call TRBJ2-4; D unclear. The CDR3 contains 11 residues. The V and J ends lost 3 bases and 12 bases respectively, with 9 bases between them. Germline CDR1 MDHEN, CDR2 SYDVKM. The CDR3 reads CASSFGHTQYF. The CDR3 nucleotides are TGTGCCAGCAGTTTTGGTCACACTCAGTACTTC.

In regard to this clonotype: The CDR3 does not end in the conserved phenylalanine or tryptophan, so this is likely a read error. The chain uses TRBV10-3 and TRBJ2-1; D is uncertain. CDR3 length: 13 residues. The V gene lost 2 bases and the J gene lost 9 bases, with 11 bases spanning the gap. CDR1 ENHRY and CDR2 SYGVKD come from the germline V gene. The CDR3 loop is CAISEALDGEQFL. CDR3 nucleotide sequence: TGTGCCATCAGTGAGGCCCTAGACGGTGAGCAGTTCTTA.

This clonotype was observed a few times. The chain has TRBV11-2 and TRBJ2-7; tentative D call: TRBD1 (6 bases). Germline V gives CDR1 SGHAT, CDR2 FQNNGV. Trimming removed 1 base at V and 6 bases at J, with 13 bases between. CDR3 size: 14 residues. CDR3 nucleotides: TGTGCCAGCAGCTTAGGCTGCAGGGGCGGCGAGCAGTACTTC. This encodes CASSLGCRGGEQYF.

As regards this clonotype: One end of the junction is discordant with germline, which a read error may explain. The genes are TRBV5-1 and TRBJ1-6; D not certain. CDR1 and CDR2 from the germline V gene are SGHRS and YFSETQ. The CDR3 length is 15 residues. CDR3 DNA sequence: TGCGCCAGCAACTTGAACCCCTCCTATAATTCACCCCTCCACTTT. Its translation is CASNLNPSYNSPLHF.

About this clonotype itself: One end of the junction varies from germline; a read error may be responsible. The chain links TRBV20-1 to TRBJ2-3; 8 bases line up with TRBD2. Germline loops: CDR1 DFQATT, CDR2 SNEGSKA (reference sequence). This CDR3 region has 15 residues. The CDR3 DNA is TGCCGTGCTAGTATCACTAGCGGATACACAGATACACAGTATTTT. Its translation: CRASITSGYTDTQYF.

Ten or more counts support this clonotype. The V and J genes are TRBV28 and TRBJ2-7, with D unclear. CDR1 MDHEN and CDR2 SYDVKM come from the germline V gene. The CDR3 covers 12 residues. The V gene lost 6 bases and the J gene lost 1 base, with 7 bases spanning the gap. CDR3 amino acids: CASSFSSYEQYF. CDR3 coding DNA: TGTGCCAGCAGCTTTAGTTCCTACGAGCAGTACTTC.

Of note for this clonotype: This sequence may be a read error, since a much larger clone differs from it by one base. V is TRBV24-1 and J is TRBJ2-5, with D perhaps matching TRBD1 (6 bases). This CDR3 has 14 residues. V dropped 8 bases and J dropped 0 bases, with 12 bases sitting between them. Germline V gene sequence: CDR1 KGHDR, CDR2 SFDVKD. CDR3 in DNA: TGTGCCACCAATCATGGACAGTACCAAGAGACCCAGTACTTC. Translation gives CATNHGQYQETQYF.

Comments on this clonotype: Without the conserved terminal phenylalanine or tryptophan, this CDR3 likely stems from a read error. Here the CDR3 DNA reads TGTGCCAGCAGCTTGCTGTACGGGTACGAGCAGTACTTA. Its protein is CASSLLYGYEQYL. The rearrangement uses TRBV5-6 and TRBJ2-7; D gene unclear. The CDR3 is 13 residues long. Germline lookup yields CDR1 SGHDT and CDR2 YYEEEE. V lost 1 base to trimming and J lost 4 bases, with 9 bases between them.

A word on this clonotype: A read error may produce the germline difference seen at one junction end. The chain uses TRBV5-4 and TRBJ2-3; D not resolved. The CDR3 length is 14 residues. Per the germline V gene, CDR1 is SGHNT and CDR2 is YYREEE (reference sequence). The CDR3 protein is CASSLTSRPETQYF. The CDR3 DNA is TGTGCCAGCAGCCTTACCTCCCGCCCAGAAACGCAGTATTTT.

For this clonotype: The junction departs from the called germline gene at one end, perhaps through a read error. The chain couples TRBV5-4 to TRBJ2-1, with D maybe TRBD2 (7 bases). This CDR3 spans 18 amino acids. The germline gives CDR1 SGHNT, CDR2 YYREEE (reference sequence). CDR3 in amino acids: CASSSITGGLSSYNKQFF. The CDR3 bases are TGTGCCAGCAGCTCTATAACGGGGGGCCTTAGCTCCTACAATAAGCAGTTCTTC.

Remarks on this clonotype: In this CDR3 the conserved last residue, phenylalanine or tryptophan, is missing, so a read error is likely. No DNA is shown, since the ends of the CDR3 on it are uncertain; the CDR3 is the one TCRdb lists. The rearrangement links TRBV11-2 to TRBJ2-2. The CDR3 numbers 14 amino acids, ends counted. Germline V lookup: CDR1 SGHAT, CDR2 FQNNGV. The chain's CDR3 is CASSLGGNAGELSS.

Comments on this clonotype: The germline gene is not matched at one end of the junction; a read error may be the cause. This chain uses TRBV11-2 with TRBJ2-7, with 8 bases matching TRBD1. This CDR3 comprises 15 residues. The germline gives CDR1 SGHAT, CDR2 FQNNGV. Here the CDR3 reads CASSSGTGGIYEHYF. Here the CDR3 DNA reads TGTGCCAGCAGCTCCGGGACAGGAGGGATTTACGAGCACTACTTC.

Turning to this clonotype: Given a much more abundant clone one base away, this may be a read error. This chain uses TRBV4-1 with TRBJ2-7; 9 positions agree with TRBD1. The CDR3 length is 19 residues. Germline V gene lookup returns CDR1 MGHRA and CDR2 YSYEKL. Trimming cost V 1 base and J 0 bases; bases outside gene matches: 13. The CDR3 region is CASSQVSGQGLTPSYEQYF. The CDR3 DNA reads TGCGCCAGCAGCCAAGTTTCGGGACAGGGACTAACTCCCTCCTACGAGCAGTACTTC.

Concerning this clonotype: A much larger clone differs from this one at a single base, so this may be a read error. V usage is TRBV13 and J usage is TRBJ2-5; TRBD2 matches 11 bases. Germline CDR1 PRHDT, CDR2 FYEKMQ (reference sequence). The CDR3 extends over 14 amino acids. This CDR3 is CDSSSLAGEETQYF. The CDR3 nucleotides read TGTGACAGCAGCTCACTAGCGGGAGAAGAGACCCAGTACTTC.

As concerns this clonotype: An end of the junction differs from the germline gene, which may be a read error. CDR3 sequence (DNA): TGTGCCATCAGATATATGGACGGGGGGGAGCACTTC. Its translation is CAIRYMDGGEHF. The chain is built from TRBV11-2 and TRBJ2-4; 8 bases align to TRBD2. This CDR3 comprises 12 residues. From germline, CDR1 is SGHAT and CDR2 FQNNGV.

This rearrangement joins TRBV20-1 to TRBJ2-1; TRBD1 might be the D (5 bases). V shed 7 bases and J shed 6 bases, with 25 bases lying between them. The CDR3 has 16 amino acids. Germline V gene sequence: CDR1 DFQATT, CDR2 SNEGSKA (reference sequence). DNA of the CDR3: TGCAGTGGGAGAACATTAACAGGTCGTACCTCCAATGAGCAGTTCTTC. It codes for CSGRTLTGRTSNEQFF.

In this sample, this clonotype turned up a few times. The J gene is TRBJ2-1, the V gene TRBV6-5; D is unresolved. The germline gives CDR1 MNHEY, CDR2 SVGAGI. V lost 6 bases and J 5 bases, leaving 5 bases between the germline ends. The CDR3 has 11 amino acids. CDR3 nucleotide sequence: TGTGCCAGCAGCCGAGACAATGAGCAGTTCTTC. This translates into CASSRDNEQFF.

In its sample, this clonotype ranks as medium-sized. The chain links TRBV29-1 to TRBJ2-1; TRBD2 aligns across 8 bases. This CDR3 region has 13 residues. Trimming cost V 3 bases and J 7 bases; bases outside gene matches: 5. Germline V CDR1 and CDR2: SQVTM, ANQGSEA. The DNA for the CDR3 is TGCAGCGTTGAGGTCCAGCGGGGGAATGAGCAGTTCTTC. Protein product: CSVEVQRGNEQFF.

Concerning this clonotype: This clone may be a read error of a much larger clone one base away. The chain links TRBV7-8 to TRBJ2-1; no clear D. CDR1 SGHVS and CDR2 FQNEAQ come from the germline V gene. This CDR3 comprises 14 residues. CDR3 amino acids: CVSSSSPTRNEQFF. Here the CDR3 DNA reads TGTGTCAGCAGCTCCAGTCCTACCCGAAATGAGCAGTTCTTC.

This clonotype was observed once. The rearrangement links TRBV12-3 or TRBV12-4 to TRBJ2-5; no reliable D call. Trimming took off 3 bases at V and 8 bases at J, with 7 bases between the two ends. The CDR3 sequence is 11 residues long. CDR3 nucleotide sequence: TGTGCCAGCAGTTTTTCGGATACCCAGTACTTC. Translation gives CASSFSDTQYF.

A note on this clonotype: This is likely a read error, given that the CDR3 carries no conserved phenylalanine or tryptophan at its end. CDR3 residues: CARKERTVVGPQHI. The CDR3 bases are TGCGCCAGGAAAGAGAGGACTGTGGTGGGGCCCCAGCATATT. The chain joins TRBV4-1 to TRBJ1-5; no clear D. The CDR3 totals 14 residues. Germline CDR1 and CDR2: MGHRA and YSYEKL. V dropped 9 bases and J dropped 9 bases, with 21 bases sitting between them.

Remarks on this clonotype: One end of the junction fails to match germline, which may point to a read error. J is TRBJ2-1 and V is TRBV5-1; D not certain. There are 14 residues in the CDR3. Germline V lookup: CDR1 SGHRS, CDR2 YFSETQ. The CDR3 is CASSLESFYNEQFF. CDR3 nucleotide sequence: TGCGCCAGCAGTTTGGAGAGCTTCTACAATGAGCAGTTCTTC.

With respect to this clonotype: An end of the junction differs from the germline gene, which may be a read error. The rearrangement links TRBV6-1 to TRBJ2-1, with D tentatively TRBD2 (5 bases). The germline CDR1 and CDR2 sequences are MNHNS and SASEGT. This CDR3 spans 12 amino acids. CDR3 DNA: TGTGCCAGTAGTGAGTACGGGGATAAGCAGTTCTTC. This codes for CASSEYGDKQFF.

V is TRBV6-1 and J is TRBJ2-7, with 7 positions matching TRBD2. Trimming removed 6 bases from V and 3 bases from J; junction bases left unmatched: 11. CDR1 and CDR2 (germline): MNHNS, SASEGT. This CDR3 has 15 amino acids. The CDR3 DNA follows: TGTGCCAGCAGGGGGACCCTATCGGGGGGCTACGAGCAGTACTTC. The encoded protein is CASRGTLSGGYEQYF.

In this sample, this clonotype turned up once. The conserved phenylalanine or tryptophan normally closing the CDR3 is absent here, so this likely arose from a read error. J is TRBJ2-2 and V is TRBV6-5; 8 nucleotides align to TRBD1. The CDR3 contains 14 residues. Germline values: CDR1 MNHEY, CDR2 SVGAGI. The junction had 10 bases not matched to a gene; V was cut back by 8 bases and J by 8 bases. The CDR3 region has the DNA TGTGCCAGCTGTGGGCAGGGGGCCGCTGGGGAGCTGTTTATT. Amino acids: CASCGQGAAGELFI.